The T cell receptor (beta chain) under discussion was sequenced for a study of blood T cell repertoires in COVID-19 (TCRdb year 2020). Concerning the study at large: Samples from collaborators originated in the United States, Italy and Spain and spanned both the acute and convalescent phases of COVID-19. The prospective study material was composed of cDNA or gDNA derived from T cells, B-cell-depleted T cells, or PBMCs. Deeply sampled blood TCRbeta repertoires from subjects exposed to, actively infected with, or recovered from COVID-19 were included in the dataset. A freely available public database, intended as a resource for researchers studying the immune response to SARS-CoV-2, is where the repertoires were released. The samples were drawn from two sources: the first 160 participants of the ongoing ImmuneRACE study, and 950 to 1,500 subjects contributed by 6 global collaborators. A de-identified subject ID, COVID-19 status, age in years and sex were almost always included in the sample metadata. Where available, HLA class I and class II types were obtained from metadata supplied by the sample provider rather than from assay-based typing. Broad study findings and their caveats: The quantity of clinical and demographic metadata differed by source and by participant and was supplied without curation.

The immunoSEQ Assay, a bias-controlled multiplex PCR, was used to amplify TCRbeta CDR3 regions from genomic DNA. The study's processing was this. The number of nucleated cells in each sample was estimated by amplification of reference gene primers within the assay. To quantify the absolute abundance of each unique TCRbeta CDR3 rearrangement, sequence reads were collapsed and filtered. For each sample, productive Simpson clonality was calculated as the square root of Simpson's diversity index over productive rearrangements. TCRdb obtained this table from immuneACCESS and retained in-frame rearrangements with V and J assigned. These tables miss some clones; where compared with another copy, unresolved V genes account for less than half of the shortfall, and the remainder is unexplained. V and J calls and clone size are those listed in that table; D and trimming were worked out from the DNA. This sample comprises just over 70,000 clones, 70% to 75% of them detected only once. Jointly, the top ten make up approximately 40% of the sample.

A remark on this clone: The antigen it recognizes is unknown. Base quality data are lacking; no much larger clone is found one base away.

Collaborating institutions collected whole blood in K2EDTA tubes following their own protocols. For TCRbeta analysis, collaborators shipped samples as frozen whole blood, isolated PBMCs, or DNA extracted from either of those sample types. V is reduced by 0 bases and J by 7 bases, leaving a spacing of 13 bases between them. CDR1 SGDLS and CDR2 YYNGEE are derived from the germline V gene. Counted from cysteine to phenylalanine, this CDR3 has 14 amino acids. Solely the CDR3 DNA is kept, with 42 bases framed from the first base. What was sequenced was peripheral blood. The sequence joins TRBV9 to TRBJ1-1, with TRBD1 tentatively as D gene (6 bases match). This TCR came from a woman in her seventies with acute or convalescent COVID-19. The CDR3 protein sequence reads: CASSVEGGSGEAFF. The DNA reads as follows: TGTGCCAGCAGCGTAGAGGGGGGGAGCGGTGAAGCTTTCTTT.